This T cell receptor (beta chain) is from a study of shared clonotypes between healthy human individuals. At the level of the study: The donor pool was made up of two women and three men aged 18 to 49.

Profiling relied on immunoSEQ multiplex PCR, and the TCRdb table lists in-frame clones only, not all of them. The repertoire holds around 1.9 million clones, with 85% to 95% as singletons. Naive CD8 cells lacked CD45RO and underwent positive selection for CCR7, leaving out terminally differentiated effector memory CD45RA+ cells. All donors were Caucasian adults living in Nashville, Tennessee. The CDR3 covers 19 residues. The germline CDR1 and CDR2 sequences are SGDLS and YYNGEE. Deletions cut 4 bases from V and 0 bases from J, with 23 bases between. This TCR derives from a man between 18 and 35 years old in good health. Some clones in this sample may be carry-over from other donors' samples. The chain couples TRBV9 to TRBJ1-3, with D possibly matching TRBD1 (5 bases). Sequencing used naive CD8+ T cells from PBMCs. The CDR3 spells CASSHTTLNTGVSGNTIYF. CDR3 DNA sequence: TGTGCCAGCAGCCATACTACACTGAACACAGGCGTCTCTGGAAACACCATATATTTT. The variable domain in full, with the rest retrieved from reference TRBV9 and TRBJ1-3, is DSGVTQTPKHLITATGQRVTLRCSPRSGDLSVYWYQQSLDQGLQFLIQYYNGEERAKGNILERFSAQQFPDLHSELNLSSLELGDSALYFCASSHTTLNTGVSGNTIYFGEGSWLTVV.